These T cell receptor beta chains were read from a single sample in a study of blood T cells in healthy people across ages. TCRdb re-analysed the 5' RACE reads in MiXCR, keeping a single row per CDR3 protein. Here the sample spans about 640,000 distinct CDR3 sequences, roughly three fifths being singletons. The source material was blood. The receptors originated from a man aged 55-75 years in good health. The CDR3 runs from the conserved cysteine through the conserved F or W. The order of the fields is J gene, V gene, clone size, D gene, CDR3 DNA, CDR3 protein. A D gene is named only where the DNA matches it firmly. The listing skips clone size in some rows; elsewhere it reads once, few, many or a size class.

>TRBJ2-3|TRBV29-1|few|NA
TGCAGCGGGGGGCGGGCCGCAGCAAATACGCAGTATTTT
CSGGRAAANTQYF
>TRBJ2-1|TRBV27|NA|TRBD2
TGTGCCAGCAGTCCCAGGACTAGCGGGGGGCTTTACAATGAGCAGTTCTTC
CASSPRTSGGLYNEQFF
>TRBJ1-2|TRBV4-2|NA|NA
TGTGCCAGCAGCCAAGATAGAAGCGGGTTCAGCTATGGCTACACCTTC
CASSQDRSGFSYGYTF
>TRBJ1-6|TRBV11-2|NA|NA
TGTGCCAGCGCCACCACCGGGGGCAATTCACCCCTCCACTTT
CASATTGGNSPLHF
>TRBJ1-6|TRBV4-2|few|NA
TGTGCCAGCAGCGGGAACAGCGGATCACCCCTCCACTTT
CASSGNSGSPLHF
>TRBJ2-7|TRBV3-1|NA|TRBD1
TGTGCCAGCAGTCAGACACAGGGGGCCTACGAGCAGTACTTC
CASSQTQGAYEQYF
>TRBJ1-6|TRBV10-1|NA|NA
TGCGCCAGCAGCGAGACATTAAGGAATTCACCCCTCCACTTT
CASSETLRNSPLHF
>TRBJ2-5|TRBV3-1|NA|NA
TGTGCCAGCAGCCAAGCCGGACTGAATCAAGAGACCCAGTACTTC
CASSQAGLNQETQYF
>TRBJ2-1|TRBV7-2|few|NA
TGTGCCAGCAGCCCCCGGTGGGGAAGAGATGGTGAGCAGTTCTTC
CASSPRWGRDGEQFF
>TRBJ2-1|TRBV21-1|NA|NA
TGTGCCAGCAGCGGGCAGGGGGGGGGTGAGCAGTTCTTC
CASSGQGGGEQFF
>TRBJ2-5|TRBV20-1|NA|TRBD2
TGCAGTGCTAGAGATTGGGGACTAGCGGGGGCGTTAGAGACCCAGTACTTC
CSARDWGLAGALETQYF
>TRBJ2-3|TRBV12-3/TRBV12-4|few|NA
TGTGCCAGCCGAAGGGGTACAGATACGCAGTATTTT
CASRRGTDTQYF
>TRBJ1-2|TRBV7-9|few|NA
TGTGCCAGCACCCGATTGTACGGCTACACCTTC
CASTRLYGYTF
>TRBJ1-2|TRBV6-5|NA|NA
TGTGCCAGTAGGGAGGTGGGGCTCGGCTACACCTTC
CASREVGLGYTF
>TRBJ1-6|TRBV10-3|NA|NA
TGTGCCATCAGGGAGGCAGTTAATTCACCCCTCCACTTT
CAIREAVNSPLHF